These 17 T cell receptor beta chains share one sample of origin, sequenced in a study of radiation and T cells in renal cell carcinoma. Time point: blood 2 weeks post-SBRT. Treatment here: 15 Gy SBRT to primary tumor, nephrectomy 4 weeks later. Clones were sequenced by immunoSEQ multiplex PCR, and TCRdb holds only the in-frame ones, with some missing. The table shows about 130,000 clones, with 88% occurring only once. This specimen consisted of blood, obtained from a patient whose treatment included radiotherapy and nephrectomy. These receptors all stem from a woman aged 70 to 79 with renal cell carcinoma.

This chain uses TRBV7-2 with TRBJ2-5; 8 nucleotides agree with TRBD1. From germline, CDR1 is SGHTA and CDR2 FQGNSA. After removal of 5 bases from V and 6 bases from J, the junction contained 8 bases not matched to a gene. The CDR3 is made up of 14 amino acids. The CDR3 DNA is TGTGCCAGCAGCCCCGGGACAGGTGTAAAGACCCAGTACTTC. It codes for CASSPGTGVKTQYF. Looking up the rest from reference TRBV7-2 and TRBJ2-5 gives the full variable domain: GAGVSQSPSNKVTEKGKDVELRCDPISGHTALYWYRQSLGQGLEFLIYFQGNSAPDKSGLPSDRFSAERTGGSVSTLTIQRTQQEDSAVYLCASSPGTGVKTQYFGPGTRLLVL.

The chain links TRBV29-1 to TRBJ2-4; D gene unclear. The CDR3 spans 12 residues. Germline V gene sequence: CDR1 SQVTM, CDR2 ANQGSEA. Trimming stripped 3 bases from V and 8 bases from J, with 11 bases between. Here the CDR3 DNA reads TGCAGCGTTGAGACGGCAAGGGACATTCAGTACTTC. This translates into CSVETARDIQYF.

The rearrangement joins TRBV19 to TRBJ2-3; TRBD2 aligns across 8 bases. This CDR3 comprises 15 residues. V was clipped by 1 base and J by 5 bases; unmatched bases: 5. Germline assignment: CDR1 LNHDA and CDR2 SQIVND (reference sequence). The CDR3 region has the DNA TGTGCCAGTAGTATAGGAGCGGGGGCCGGAGATACGCAGTATTTT. Its translation: CASSIGAGAGDTQYF. Looking up the rest from reference TRBV19 and TRBJ2-3 gives the full variable domain: DGGITQSPKYLFRKEGQNVTLSCEQNLNHDAMYWYRQDPGQGLRLIYYSQIVNDFQKGDIAEGYSVSREKKESFPLTVTSAQKNPTAFYLCASSIGAGAGDTQYFGPGTRLTVL.

The genes are TRBV18 and TRBJ1-6, with D tentatively TRBD1 (5 bases). Trimming pared 8 bases from V and 7 bases from J, leaving 15 bases between. The CDR3 runs 14 residues. Per germline, CDR1 KGHSH and CDR2 LQKENI. CDR3 region: CASEEGFSNSPLHF. The CDR3 DNA reads as TGTGCCAGCGAGGAGGGGTTTAGCAATTCACCCCTCCACTTT.

The chain is built from TRBV6-1 and TRBJ1-6, with unresolved D. Germline V gene sequence: CDR1 MNHNS, CDR2 SASEGT. The V end lost 4 bases, the J end lost 0 bases, and 10 bases lay between the germline ends. CDR3 length equals 16 residues. CDR3 nucleotide sequence: TGTGCCAGCAGTGGACGTTCCAGCTCCTATAATTCACCCCTCCACTTT. This encodes CASSGRSSSYNSPLHF.

This clone was seen once. The V gene is TRBV5-4, the J gene TRBJ2-2, with 9 bases lining up with TRBD1. CDR1 is SGHNT, CDR2 YYREEE, per germline (reference sequence). This CDR3 has 17 amino acids. With 2 bases clipped from V and 1 base from J, the junction kept 6 bases outside the gene matches. CDR3 coding DNA: TGTGCCAGCAGCTTAACACAGGGGGCGTGGAACACCGGGGAGCTGTTTTTT. Translated: CASSLTQGAWNTGELFF.

V gene TRBV7-9 combines with J gene TRBJ1-6; weak D call: TRBD1 (6 bases). CDR1 SEHNR and CDR2 FQNEAQ come from the germline V gene (reference sequence). The CDR3 spans 15 residues. The V gene lost 8 bases and the J gene lost 7 bases, with 18 bases spanning the gap. CDR3 nucleotide sequence: TGTGCCAGCCGTCCCCCAGGGGCCGCGAATTCACCCCTCCACTTT. Protein product: CASRPPGAANSPLHF.

This chain links TRBV7-2 with TRBJ1-2, with a weak D call TRBD1 (6 bases). V lost 2 bases to trimming and J lost 8 bases, with 18 bases between them. The CDR3 loop spans 15 amino acids. In germline, CDR1 is SGHTA, CDR2 FQGNSA. DNA of the CDR3: TGTGCCAGCAGCTTAACCCCAGGGGCCCGCGGCGGCTACACCTTC. It translates to CASSLTPGARGGYTF.

The chain is built from TRBV7-9 and TRBJ2-2; weak D call: TRBD1 (6 bases). Looked up from germline, CDR1 is SEHNR and CDR2 is FQNEAQ (reference sequence). V gave up 1 base and J gave up 2 bases, with 8 bases separating them. The CDR3 runs 15 residues. In nucleotides, the CDR3 is TGTGCCAGCAGCTTAGTAGGGGGTAACACCGGGGAGCTGTTTTTT. Protein product: CASSLVGGNTGELFF.

This chain connects TRBV5-6 to TRBJ1-6; D might be TRBD1 (5 bases). Germline-derived CDR1 and CDR2 are SGHDT and YYEEEE. The V end lost 7 bases, the J end lost 7 bases, and 18 bases lay between the germline ends. The CDR3 runs 15 residues. DNA of the CDR3: TGTGCCAGCCGCCCACGGGGCAGTGGGAATTCACCCCTCCACTTT. This sequence encodes CASRPRGSGNSPLHF.

To note about this clone: Sequence at one end of the junction differs from germline and may be a read error. This chain uses TRBV7-7 with TRBJ2-7; TRBD1 matches at 9 bases. The CDR3 consists of 15 residues. Per germline, CDR1 SSHAT and CDR2 FNYEAQ (reference sequence). Written as DNA, the CDR3 is TGTGCTAGCAGCTCTCCGGGACAGGGTTCCTACGAGCAGTACTTC. Encoded protein: CASSSPGQGSYEQYF. Full variable domain (outside the CDR3, taken from reference TRBV7-7 and TRBJ2-7): GAGVSQSPRYKVTKRGQDVTLRCDPISSHATLYWYQQALGQGPEFLTYFNYEAQPDKSGLPSDRFSAERPEGSISTLTIQRTEQRDSAMYRCASSSPGQGSYEQYFGPGTRLTVT.

The chain recombines TRBV10-3 with TRBJ1-5; 7 positions agree with TRBD1. There are 13 residues in the CDR3. V was pared by 6 bases and J by 2 bases, with 1 base of the junction left unmatched. The V gene's germline CDR1 is ENHRY and CDR2 SYGVKD. The CDR3 DNA reads as TGTGCCATCAGCGGGACAGGCAATCAGCCCCAGCATTTT. As protein: CAISGTGNQPQHF.

The genes are TRBV19 and TRBJ1-6; D is perhaps TRBD1 (6 bases). The germline gives CDR1 LNHDA, CDR2 SQIVND (reference sequence). The CDR3 loop spans 14 amino acids. The V end was cut by 6 bases, the J end by 4 bases, with 10 bases between. The CDR3 DNA reads TGTGCCAGTAGGGGGGACACGTATAATTCACCCCTCCACTTT. Translation gives CASRGDTYNSPLHF.

This clone has a single count. An end of the junction differs from the germline gene, which may be a read error. V usage is TRBV7-7 and J usage is TRBJ2-1; D gene uncertain. This CDR3 is 13 amino acids long. The V gene's germline CDR1 is SSHAT and CDR2 FNYEAQ (reference sequence). CDR3: CASSLNGRNEQFF. The CDR3 region has the DNA TGTGCTAGCAGCTTAAACGGTCGCAATGAGCAGTTCTTC.

The V call is TRBV5-1, the J call TRBJ1-4, with D perhaps matching TRBD1 (6 bases). Germline V gene lookup returns CDR1 SGHRS and CDR2 YFSETQ. V lost 3 bases and J lost 2, with 14 bases in between. The CDR3 has 16 amino acids. In DNA, the CDR3 is TGCGCCAGCAGCTCGACTCCTCAGGGGACTAATGAAAAACTGTTTTTT. It translates to CASSSTPQGTNEKLFF.

The rearrangement links TRBV5-1 to TRBJ2-5; 11 bases are a match to TRBD1. The J call may not be correct, given that the DNA end is closer to TRBJ2-7. The germline V gene encodes CDR1 SGHRS and CDR2 YFSETQ. The CDR3 runs 16 residues. In DNA form, the CDR3 reads TGCGCCAGCAGCTTGGTAGGGGGACAGGGGGCCTACGAGCAGTACTTC. It yields the protein CASSLVGGQGAYEQYF.

The chain is built from TRBV28 and TRBJ2-7, with 12 bases that match TRBD1. Per germline, CDR1 MDHEN and CDR2 SYDVKM. V was clipped by 6 bases and J by 6 bases; unmatched bases: 9. The CDR3 extends over 15 amino acids. DNA of the CDR3: TGTGCCAGCAGCTCCCCGGGACAGGGGGCCCTCGAGCAGTACTTC. Protein sequence: CASSSPGQGALEQYF.